The 22 T cell receptor beta chains presented below share a single source sample, sequenced in a study of blood T cell repertoires in COVID-19. Here immunoSEQ multiplex PCR was the method, and the copy in TCRdb shows in-frame clones only, minus some. This table has about 270,000 clones, approximately 86% appearing once. The sample was peripheral blood. Receptors originate from a middle-aged man with active or convalescent COVID-19.

This rearrangement joins TRBV13 to TRBJ1-6; 7 bases match TRBD1. Trimming cost V 5 bases and J 10 bases; bases outside gene matches: 8. The CDR3 is made up of 14 amino acids. Germline V gene lookup returns CDR1 PRHDT and CDR2 FYEKMQ (reference sequence). The CDR3 nucleotides are TGTGCCAGCAGCCCCGGCACAGGGGACTCACCCCTCCACTTT. Amino acid sequence: CASSPGTGDSPLHF.

This clone was observed a single time. This rearrangement joins TRBV5-5 to TRBJ2-1; tentatively, D is TRBD1 (5 bases). The CDR3 totals 15 residues. Trimming pared 6 bases from V and 0 bases from J, leaving 13 bases between. Germline CDR1 is SGHKS and CDR2 is YYEKEE (reference sequence). The CDR3 sequence is CASTRQSHSYNEQFF. CDR3 DNA: TGTGCCAGCACCCGACAGTCCCACTCCTACAATGAGCAGTTCTTC.

The chain recombines TRBV3-1 (or the pseudogene TRBV3-2) with TRBJ2-2; D ambiguous. CDR3 length: 15 amino acids. Germline V gene sequence: CDR1 LGHDT, CDR2 YNNKEL (reference sequence). V gave up 0 bases and J gave up 7 bases, with 12 bases separating them. CDR3 residues: CASSQELRSIGELFF. DNA of the CDR3: TGTGCCAGCAGCCAAGAACTCCGGTCGATCGGGGAGCTGTTTTTT.

This clone was recorded only once. Other DNA sequences in this sample translate to the same CDR3. The chain has TRBV27 and TRBJ2-1; D may be TRBD2 (6 bases). Deletions cut 2 bases from V and 0 bases from J, with 8 bases between. The CDR3 spans 15 residues. Germline V gives CDR1 MNHEY, CDR2 SMNVEV (reference sequence). The CDR3 loop reads CASSLTGSSYNEQFF. CDR3 nucleotides: TGTGCCAGCAGTTTAACCGGGAGCTCCTACAATGAGCAGTTCTTC.

The rearrangement joins TRBV13 to TRBJ2-3; TRBD2 matches at 9 bases. After removal of 3 bases from V and 5 bases from J, the junction contained 12 bases not matched to a gene. From germline, CDR1 is PRHDT and CDR2 FYEKMQ (reference sequence). The CDR3 runs to 17 residues. The CDR3 sequence: CASSFRRREGHRDTQYF. The CDR3, as DNA: TGTGCCAGCAGCTTCCGTAGGCGGGAGGGCCATAGAGATACGCAGTATTTT.

The V gene is TRBV5-1, the J gene TRBJ1-4; TRBD1 matches at 7 bases. The CDR3 is 15 amino acids. CDR1 and CDR2 (germline): SGHRS, YFSETQ. Trimming cost V 4 bases and J 8 bases; bases outside gene matches: 11. This CDR3 reads CASSTLTGVEEKLFF. The CDR3, as DNA: TGCGCCAGCAGCACCCTCACAGGGGTGGAAGAAAAACTGTTTTTT.

The chain has TRBV5-1 and TRBJ1-5, with TRBD1 as a possible D gene (6 bases). Germline V gene sequence: CDR1 SGHRS, CDR2 YFSETQ. The V end was cut by 2 bases, the J end by 3 bases, with 12 bases between. This CDR3 spans 15 amino acids. CDR3 protein: CASSFAGDINQPQHF. CDR3 nucleotides: TGCGCCAGCAGCTTCGCAGGGGACATCAATCAGCCCCAGCATTTT.

This clone was seen a handful of times. The chain joins TRBV5-6 to TRBJ1-2, with TRBD1 matching over 7 bases. This CDR3 contains 13 residues. Losses at the gene ends were 0 bases for V and 4 bases for J; bases not matched to a gene: 0. Germline assignment: CDR1 SGHDT and CDR2 YYEEEE. The CDR3: CASSLGDSYGYTF. In DNA, the CDR3 is TGTGCCAGCAGCTTGGGGGACAGCTATGGCTACACCTTC.

In DNA form, the CDR3 reads TGTGCCAGCAGCGAGGGACAGGTGAACACTGAAGCTTTCTTT. This sequence encodes CASSEGQVNTEAFF. This rearrangement joins TRBV5-5 to TRBJ1-1; 8 bases are a match to TRBD1. CDR1 and CDR2 (germline): SGHKS, YYEKEE (reference sequence). V shed 4 bases, J shed 0 bases, and the junction held 2 bases outside the gene matches. CDR3 length: 14 amino acids.

V is TRBV7-9 and J is TRBJ2-2; possibly TRBD2 for D (6 bases). Trimming took 0 bases from V and 3 from J, leaving 17 bases between them. The germline V gene encodes CDR1 SEHNR and CDR2 FQNEAQ (reference sequence). This CDR3 contains 18 residues. The CDR3 bases are TGTGCCAGCAGCTTAGCGGCGACAGCGGGTCTACACACCGGGGAGCTGTTTTTT. Translating it yields CASSLAATAGLHTGELFF. The full variable domain, with the rest looked up from reference TRBV7-9 and TRBJ2-2, is DTGVSQNPRHKITKRGQNVTFRCDPISEHNRLYWYRQTLGQGPEFLTYFQNEAQLEKSRLLSDRFSAERPKGSFSTLEIQRTEQGDSAMYLCASSLAATAGLHTGELFFGEGSRLTVL.

This rearrangement joins TRBV15 to TRBJ2-3, with D unresolved. Germline lookup yields CDR1 LNHNV and CDR2 YYDKDF (reference sequence). Trimming cost V 4 bases and J 3 bases, with 5 bases left between them. This CDR3 is 12 amino acids long. As DNA, the CDR3 is TGTGCCACCAGCACCGGGACAGATACGCAGTATTTT. Its protein product is CATSTGTDTQYF. The variable domain in full, completed from reference TRBV15 and TRBJ2-3, reads DAMVIQNPRYQVTQFGKPVTLSCSQTLNHNVMYWYQQKSSQAPKLLFHYYDKDFNNEADTPDNFQSRRPNTSFCFLDIRSPGLGDTAMYLCATSTGTDTQYFGPGTRLTVL.

The rearrangement uses TRBV29-1 and TRBJ1-1; D is ambiguous. V lost 4 bases and J lost 4, with 10 bases in between. The V gene's germline CDR1 is SQVTM and CDR2 ANQGSEA. This CDR3 region has 12 residues. The CDR3 loop is CSVAFSGTEAFF. The DNA of the CDR3 is TGCAGCGTTGCCTTTAGTGGCACTGAAGCTTTCTTT. Full variable domain (rest looked up from reference TRBV29-1 and TRBJ1-1): SAVISQKPSRDICQRGTSLTIQCQVDSQVTMMFWYRQQPGQSLTLIATANQGSEATYESGFVIDKFPISRPNLTFSTLTVSNMSPEDSSIYLCSVAFSGTEAFFGQGTRLTVV.

This CDR3 reads CASSSSGHEQYF. The CDR3 nucleotides read TGTGCCAGCAGCTCCTCAGGGCACGAGCAGTACTTC. The V and J genes are TRBV11-3 and TRBJ2-7, with D perhaps TRBD1 (5 bases). Germline lookup yields CDR1 SGHNT and CDR2 YENEEA. The CDR3 extends over 12 amino acids. The V and J ends lost 4 bases and 5 bases respectively, with 9 bases between them. Full variable domain (outside the CDR3, taken from reference TRBV11-3 and TRBJ2-7): EAGVVQSPRYKIIEKKQPVAFWCNPISGHNTLYWYLQNLGQGPELLIRYENEEAVDDSQLPKDRFSAERLKGVDSTLKIQPAELGDSAVYLCASSSSGHEQYFGPGTRLTVT.

This chain joins TRBV12-3 or TRBV12-4 and TRBJ1-1; unclear D gene. Trimming left V 4 bases short and J 4 bases short, with 7 bases between. The CDR3 runs 12 residues. The CDR3 loop is CASSSIPTEAFF. The CDR3 DNA follows: TGTGCCAGCAGTTCAATCCCCACTGAAGCTTTCTTT.

This rearrangement joins TRBV6-5 to TRBJ2-5, with 12 positions matching TRBD1. Per germline, CDR1 MNHEY and CDR2 SVGAGI. The CDR3 has 16 amino acids. The V and J ends lost 2 bases and 4 bases, in that order; junction bases with no gene match: 5. CDR3 in amino acids: CASSYRDRGPGETQYF. DNA of the CDR3: TGTGCCAGCAGTTACCGGGACAGGGGGCCGGGAGAGACCCAGTACTTC.

This rearrangement joins TRBV5-1 to TRBJ2-2, with 8 bases that match TRBD1. The CDR3 is 14 amino acids. Germline V gene sequence: CDR1 SGHRS, CDR2 YFSETQ. V shed 7 bases, J shed 1 base, and the junction held 3 bases outside the gene matches. CDR3 in amino acids: CASRGQGNTGELFF. As DNA, the CDR3 is TGCGCCAGCCGAGGACAGGGGAACACCGGGGAGCTGTTTTTT. The variable domain in full, completed from reference TRBV5-1 and TRBJ2-2, reads KAGVTQTPRYLIKTRGQQVTLSCSPISGHRSVSWYQQTPGQGLQFLFEYFSETQRNKGNFPGRFSGRQFSNSRSEMNVSTLELGDSALYLCASRGQGNTGELFFGEGSRLTVL.

The V and J genes are TRBV30 and TRBJ1-2; possible D gene TRBD1, 6 bases. The length of the CDR3 is 13 residues. V was cut by 4 bases and J by 4 bases, with 13 bases left in between. CDR1 is GTSNPN and CDR2 is SVGIG in the germline V gene (reference sequence). This CDR3 is CAWNPGGAYGYTF. CDR3 DNA: TGTGCCTGGAACCCTGGGGGGGCCTATGGCTACACCTTC.

This chain uses TRBV7-9 with TRBJ2-7; 7 nucleotides agree with TRBD2. Germline CDR1 and CDR2: SEHNR and FQNEAQ (reference sequence). The CDR3 runs 16 residues. V lost 4 bases, J lost 0 bases, and 9 bases stayed unmatched. The chain's CDR3 is CASSSPGTKRSYEQYF. CDR3 sequence (DNA): TGTGCCAGCAGCTCGCCCGGGACTAAGCGCTCCTACGAGCAGTACTTC.

This clone showed up just once. The V gene is TRBV14, the J gene TRBJ2-5; D not certain. Deletions cut 4 bases from V and 10 bases from J, with 10 bases between. The CDR3 runs to 11 residues. The germline CDR1 and CDR2 sequences are SGHDN and FVKESK. The CDR3: CASSRSLDQYF. The CDR3, as DNA: TGTGCCAGCAGCCGGAGCTTGGACCAGTACTTC.

The genes are TRBV20-1 and TRBJ2-7; 9 nucleotides line up with TRBD2. CDR3 size: 14 residues. Per the germline V gene, CDR1 is DFQATT and CDR2 is SNEGSKA (reference sequence). J was trimmed by 2 bases and V by 3 bases; bases with no gene match: 5. CDR3 DNA sequence: TGCAGTGCTAGTGTGGTAGCGGGGGCCTACGAGCAGTACTTC. It is translated as CSASVVAGAYEQYF.

About this clone itself: One junction end does not reproduce the germline sequence, and a read error may be involved. V and J are TRBV27 and TRBJ1-5; 7 bases map to TRBD1. The CDR3 consists of 13 residues. Germline V gene lookup returns CDR1 MNHEY and CDR2 SMNVEV (reference sequence). In nucleotides, the CDR3 is TGTGCCAGCAGTTTTGACAGGGATCAACCCCAGCATTTT. Translated, it gives CASSFDRDQPQHF.

The CDR3 here is CASSSRGRQVNTEAFF. The CDR3 coding sequence is TGTGCCAGCAGCTCCCGCGGGAGACAGGTGAACACTGAAGCTTTCTTT. V and J are TRBV13 and TRBJ1-1, with D perhaps matching TRBD1 (6 bases). V gave up 4 bases and J gave up 0 bases, with 15 bases separating them. The V gene's germline CDR1 is PRHDT and CDR2 FYEKMQ (reference sequence). This CDR3 spans 16 amino acids.